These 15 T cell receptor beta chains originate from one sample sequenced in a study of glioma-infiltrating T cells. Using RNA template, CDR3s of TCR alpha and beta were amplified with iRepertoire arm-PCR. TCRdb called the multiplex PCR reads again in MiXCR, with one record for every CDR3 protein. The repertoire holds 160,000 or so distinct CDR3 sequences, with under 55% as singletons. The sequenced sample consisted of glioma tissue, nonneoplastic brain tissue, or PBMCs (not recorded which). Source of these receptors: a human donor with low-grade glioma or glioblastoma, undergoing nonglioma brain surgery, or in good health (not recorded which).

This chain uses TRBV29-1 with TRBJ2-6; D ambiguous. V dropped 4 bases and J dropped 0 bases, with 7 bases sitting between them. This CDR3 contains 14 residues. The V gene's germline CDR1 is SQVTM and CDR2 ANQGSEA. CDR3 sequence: CSVATTSGANVLTF. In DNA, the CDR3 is TGCAGCGTTGCAACGACCTCTGGGGCCAACGTCCTGACTTTC.

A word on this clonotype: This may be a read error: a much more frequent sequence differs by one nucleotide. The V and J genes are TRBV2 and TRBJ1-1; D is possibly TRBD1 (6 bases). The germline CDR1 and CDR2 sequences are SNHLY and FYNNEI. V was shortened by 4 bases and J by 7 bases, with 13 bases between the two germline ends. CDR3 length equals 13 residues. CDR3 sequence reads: CASSAGAAYEAFF. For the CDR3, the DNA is TGTGCCAGCAGTGCAGGGGCAGCTTATGAAGCTTTCTTT.

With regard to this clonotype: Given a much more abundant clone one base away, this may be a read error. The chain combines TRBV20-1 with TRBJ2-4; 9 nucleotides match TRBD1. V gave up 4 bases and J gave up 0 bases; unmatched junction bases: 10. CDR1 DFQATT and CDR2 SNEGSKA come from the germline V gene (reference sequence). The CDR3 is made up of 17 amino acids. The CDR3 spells CSAKFPGQGLAKNIQYF. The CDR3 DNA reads TGCAGTGCTAAATTTCCGGGACAGGGATTAGCCAAAAACATTCAGTACTTC.

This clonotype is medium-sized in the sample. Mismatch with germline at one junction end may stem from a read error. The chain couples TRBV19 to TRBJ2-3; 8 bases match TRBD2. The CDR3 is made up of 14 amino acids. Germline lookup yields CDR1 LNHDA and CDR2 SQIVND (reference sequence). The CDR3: CASSIAGSTDTQYF. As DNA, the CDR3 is TGTGCCAGCAGTATAGCGGGAAGCACAGATACGCAGTATTTT.

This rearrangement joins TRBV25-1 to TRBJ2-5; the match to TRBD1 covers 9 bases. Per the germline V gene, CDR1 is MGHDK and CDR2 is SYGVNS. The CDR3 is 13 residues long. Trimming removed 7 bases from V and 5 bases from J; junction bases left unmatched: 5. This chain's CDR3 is CASTGTGLETQYF. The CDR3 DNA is TGTGCCAGCACTGGGACAGGGCTGGAGACCCAGTACTTC. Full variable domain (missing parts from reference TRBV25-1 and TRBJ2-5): EADIYQTPRYLVIGTGKKITLECSQTMGHDKMYWYQQDPGMELHLIHYSYGVNSTEKGDLSSESTVSRIRTEHFPLTLESARPSHTSQYLCASTGTGLETQYFGPGTRLLVL.

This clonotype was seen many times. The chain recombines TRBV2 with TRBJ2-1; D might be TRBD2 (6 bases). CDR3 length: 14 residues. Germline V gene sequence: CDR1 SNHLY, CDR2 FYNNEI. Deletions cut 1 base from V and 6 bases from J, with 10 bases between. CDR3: CASSEVSGLNEQFF. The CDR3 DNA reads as TGTGCCAGCAGTGAAGTTAGCGGCCTCAATGAGCAGTTCTTC.

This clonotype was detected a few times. The CDR3 DNA reads TGTGCCAGCAGCTTAGTGCGGAGCTCCTACGAGCAGTACTTC. Amino acids: CASSLVRSSYEQYF. The chain links TRBV7-2 to TRBJ2-7, with D uncertain. There are 14 residues in the CDR3. Per germline, CDR1 SGHTA and CDR2 FQGNSA. V was clipped by 1 base and J by 0 bases, with 7 bases between them.

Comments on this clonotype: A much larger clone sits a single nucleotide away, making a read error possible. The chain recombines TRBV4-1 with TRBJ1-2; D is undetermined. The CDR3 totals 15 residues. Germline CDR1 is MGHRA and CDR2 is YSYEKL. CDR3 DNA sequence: TGCGCCAGCAGCCAAGAGTCGGCAGCTAACTATGTCTACACCTTC. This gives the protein CASSQESAANYVYTF.

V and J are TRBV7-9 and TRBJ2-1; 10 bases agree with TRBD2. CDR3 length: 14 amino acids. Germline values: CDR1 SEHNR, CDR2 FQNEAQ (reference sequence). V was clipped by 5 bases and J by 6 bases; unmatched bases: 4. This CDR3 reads CASSGRLAGNEQFF. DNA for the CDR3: TGTGCCAGCAGCGGAAGACTAGCGGGCAATGAGCAGTTCTTC. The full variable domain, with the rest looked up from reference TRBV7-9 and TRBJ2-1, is DTGVSQNPRHKITKRGQNVTFRCDPISEHNRLYWYRQTLGQGPEFLTYFQNEAQLEKSRLLSDRFSAERPKGSFSTLEIQRTEQGDSAMYLCASSGRLAGNEQFFGPGTRLTVL.

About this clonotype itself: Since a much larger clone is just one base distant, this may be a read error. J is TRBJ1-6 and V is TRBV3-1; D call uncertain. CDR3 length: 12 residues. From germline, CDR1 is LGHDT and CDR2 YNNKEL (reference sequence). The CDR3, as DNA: TGTGCCACCCAGGACTATAATTCACCCCTCAACTTT. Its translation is CATQDYNSPLNF.

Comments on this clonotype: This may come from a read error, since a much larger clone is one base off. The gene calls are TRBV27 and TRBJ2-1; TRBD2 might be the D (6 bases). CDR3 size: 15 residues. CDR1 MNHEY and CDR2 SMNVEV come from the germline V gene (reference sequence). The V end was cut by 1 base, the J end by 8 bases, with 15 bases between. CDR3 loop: CASSLLRGGKDEQFF. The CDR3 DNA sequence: TGTGCCAGCAGTTTATTAAGGGGCGGGAAGGATGAGCAGTTCTTC.

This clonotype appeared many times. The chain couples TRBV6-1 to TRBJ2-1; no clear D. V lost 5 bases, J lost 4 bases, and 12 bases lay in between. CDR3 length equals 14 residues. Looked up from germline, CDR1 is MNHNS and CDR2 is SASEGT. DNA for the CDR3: TGTGCCAGCAGTTGGGTCCCTAATTACAATGAGCAGTTCTTC. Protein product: CASSWVPNYNEQFF.

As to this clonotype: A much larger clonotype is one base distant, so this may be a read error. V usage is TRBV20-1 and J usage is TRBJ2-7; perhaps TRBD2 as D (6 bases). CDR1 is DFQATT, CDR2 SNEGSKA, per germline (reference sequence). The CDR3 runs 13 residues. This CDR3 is CSAVGTRIYDQYF. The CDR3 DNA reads TGCAGTGCGGTCGGGACTCGAATCTACGATCAGTACTTC.

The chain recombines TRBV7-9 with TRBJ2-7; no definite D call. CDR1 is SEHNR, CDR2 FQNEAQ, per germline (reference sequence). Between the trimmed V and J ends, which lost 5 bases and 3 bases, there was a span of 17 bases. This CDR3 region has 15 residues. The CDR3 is CASSPITKQSYEQYF. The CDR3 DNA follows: TGTGCCAGCAGCCCAATAACAAAACAGAGCTACGAGCAGTACTTC.

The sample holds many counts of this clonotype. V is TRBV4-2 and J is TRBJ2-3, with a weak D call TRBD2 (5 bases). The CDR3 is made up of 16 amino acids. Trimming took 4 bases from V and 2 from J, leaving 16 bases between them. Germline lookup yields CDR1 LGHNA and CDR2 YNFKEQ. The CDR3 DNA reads TGTGCCAGCAGCCTCTCCAGCGGTCAAGACACAGATACGCAGTATTTT. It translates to CASSLSSGQDTDTQYF.